This passage covers 20 T cell receptor beta chains from one sample sequenced in a study of blood T cell repertoires in COVID-19. The method was immunoSEQ multiplex PCR; TCRdb's version includes in-frame clones alone and lacks a portion of them. Altogether around 370,000 clones are present, around 90% being singletons, with the ten largest covering about 7%. Material: peripheral blood. These receptors were collected from a man aged 18 to 30 with active or convalescent COVID-19.

The J gene is TRBJ2-7, the V gene TRBV19; TRBD2 aligns across 8 bases. This CDR3 comprises 15 residues. The V segment lost 7 bases and the J segment 6 bases; nucleotides outside the gene matches: 14. The germline gives CDR1 LNHDA, CDR2 SQIVND (reference sequence). The CDR3 bases are TGTGCCAGTAAGAAGGGGCTGGGACTAGGCATCGAGCAGTACTTC. It translates to CASKKGLGLGIEQYF.

The V call is TRBV7-8, the J call TRBJ1-1; D not certain. V lost 5 bases and J 4 bases, leaving 20 bases between the germline ends. The germline V gene encodes CDR1 SGHVS and CDR2 FQNEAQ. The CDR3 length is 16 residues. CDR3 sequence (DNA): TGTGCCAGCAGCCCGATGGCCTCGGGGAAGGGCACTGAAGCTTTCTTT. Protein sequence: CASSPMASGKGTEAFF.

This sequence joins TRBV7-8 and TRBJ1-4, with a possible D match to TRBD1 (5 bases). The CDR3 covers 15 residues. CDR1 SGHVS and CDR2 FQNEAQ come from the germline V gene. The V end was cut by 0 bases, the J end by 5 bases, with 10 bases between. CDR3 residues: CASSLAGGTNEKLFF. The DNA for the CDR3 is TGTGCCAGCAGCTTAGCGGGAGGGACGAATGAAAAACTGTTTTTT.

J is TRBJ2-3 and V is TRBV24-1, with 7 bases lining up with TRBD2. The CDR3 is made up of 16 amino acids. V shed 3 bases, J shed 6 bases, and the junction held 11 bases outside the gene matches. The germline V gene has CDR1 KGHDR and CDR2 SFDVKD. For the CDR3, the DNA is TGTGCCACCAGTGATAGGTGGGGGGGAGGAAGGGATACGCAGTATTTT. Its translation: CATSDRWGGGRDTQYF.

The table lists this clone with a few counts. The chain uses TRBV19 and TRBJ1-2; 9 bases are shared with TRBD1. Germline V gene lookup returns CDR1 LNHDA and CDR2 SQIVND (reference sequence). The trim removed 7 bases at V and 6 bases at J, leaving 3 bases unmatched. This CDR3 has 12 residues. DNA for the CDR3: TGTGCCAGTATAACAGGGGGCAATGGCTACACCTTC. Amino acid sequence: CASITGGNGYTF.

The V call is TRBV9, the J call TRBJ2-7, with D possibly being TRBD2 (6 bases). Germline CDR1 SGDLS, CDR2 YYNGEE. The CDR3 extends over 13 amino acids. V shed 3 bases and J shed 7 bases, with 14 bases lying between them. The CDR3 here is CASSDGGEREQYF. In DNA form, the CDR3 reads TGTGCCAGCAGCGATGGAGGGGAGCGGGAGCAGTACTTC.

This clone was picked up a small number of times. The chain is built from TRBV4-2 and TRBJ2-1; 10 bases align to TRBD2. This CDR3 comprises 16 residues. After removal of 2 bases from V and 0 bases from J, the junction contained 1 base not matched to a gene. Germline V gene data show CDR1 as LGHNA and CDR2 as YNFKEQ. The CDR3 reads CASSQQRGGSYNEQFF. CDR3 coding DNA: TGTGCCAGCAGCCAACAGCGGGGGGGCTCCTACAATGAGCAGTTCTTC.

The V and J genes are TRBV29-1 and TRBJ1-2, with D maybe TRBD1 (5 bases). The V end was cut by 1 base, the J end by 5 bases, with 26 bases between. The CDR3 is 18 amino acids. The V gene's germline CDR1 is SQVTM and CDR2 ANQGSEA. CDR3 sequence reads: CSVEGARVGSKPGYGYTF. CDR3 nucleotides: TGCAGCGTTGAAGGGGCCAGGGTCGGTTCTAAACCCGGTTATGGCTACACCTTC.

The J gene is TRBJ1-1, the V gene TRBV19; tentative D call: TRBD1 (5 bases). CDR3 length: 15 residues. Germline V gene data show CDR1 as LNHDA and CDR2 as SQIVND (reference sequence). Trimming shortened V by 4 bases and J by 5 bases, and 17 bases separated the two germline ends. CDR3 protein: CASSRRQGGATEAFF. The CDR3 coding sequence is TGTGCCAGTAGTAGGCGTCAGGGTGGAGCGACTGAAGCTTTCTTT.

The chain uses TRBV10-3 and TRBJ1-5, with D tentatively TRBD1 (6 bases). The CDR3 length is 14 residues. Between the trimmed V and J ends, which lost 9 bases and 2 bases, there was a span of 14 bases. Germline V gene lookup returns CDR1 ENHRY and CDR2 SYGVKD. CDR3 DNA sequence: TGTGCCATTTCAACAGGGTCGGGCAATCAGCCCCAGCATTTT. Its protein product is CAISTGSGNQPQHF.

This clone has only one observation. The V gene is TRBV6-5, the J gene TRBJ2-2; TRBD1 agrees at 9 bases. Unmatched junction bases numbered 2, after V lost 2 bases and J lost 1 base. There are 16 residues in the CDR3. Germline CDR1 is MNHEY and CDR2 is SVGAGI. For the CDR3, the DNA is TGTGCCAGCAGTTACCCGACAGGGGGGAACACCGGGGAGCTGTTTTTT. This encodes CASSYPTGGNTGELFF.

The CDR3 reads CATSSKAEAGGYGYTF. CDR3 coding DNA: TGTGCCACCAGCAGTAAAGCTGAAGCCGGGGGCTATGGCTACACCTTC. The rearrangement joins TRBV15 to TRBJ1-2; TRBD1 is a possible D gene (5 bases). The CDR3 loop spans 16 amino acids. V shed 3 bases and J shed 4 bases, with 18 bases lying between them. Germline V gene data show CDR1 as LNHNV and CDR2 as YYDKDF (reference sequence).

This chain joins TRBV5-1 and TRBJ2-1, with unresolved D. The CDR3 is 15 amino acids. Trimming stripped 4 bases from V and 0 bases from J, with 11 bases between. Per the germline V gene, CDR1 is SGHRS and CDR2 is YFSETQ. CDR3 loop: CASSPDWSSYNEQFF. The CDR3 DNA follows: TGCGCCAGCAGCCCCGATTGGAGCTCCTACAATGAGCAGTTCTTC.

The chain has TRBV19 and TRBJ1-2; TRBD1 is a possible D gene (5 bases). Germline V gene sequence: CDR1 LNHDA, CDR2 SQIVND (reference sequence). The ends were cut back, 3 bases at V and 2 bases at J, with 13 bases in the middle. CDR3 size: 15 residues. CDR3 protein: CASSIRGRANYGYTF. As DNA, the CDR3 is TGTGCCAGTAGTATCCGCGGCAGGGCCAACTATGGCTACACCTTC.

Remarks on this clone: Within the sample, other DNA sequences also encode this same CDR3. The genes are TRBV24-1 and TRBJ1-5, with D uncertain. CDR3 length equals 13 residues. Germline V gene sequence: CDR1 KGHDR, CDR2 SFDVKD. The ends were cut back, 3 bases at V and 5 bases at J, with 7 bases in the middle. The CDR3 region has the DNA TGTGCCACCAGTGATCGCGCCGATCAGCCCCAGCATTTT. It codes for CATSDRADQPQHF.

This chain connects TRBV7-9 to TRBJ1-2, with 7 nucleotides matching TRBD1. CDR1 SEHNR and CDR2 FQNEAQ come from the germline V gene (reference sequence). This CDR3 has 13 amino acids. J lost 3 bases, V lost 5 bases, and 3 bases had no gene match. The CDR3 nucleotides read TGTGCCAGCAGCCTACAGGGGTACTATGGCTACACCTTC. It translates to CASSLQGYYGYTF.

V and J are TRBV7-3 and TRBJ2-3, with 10 bases matching TRBD2. The CDR3 is 16 residues long. Trimming at V came to 6 bases and at J to 3 bases, leaving 9 bases not matched to a gene. Germline CDR1 and CDR2: SGHTA and FQGTGA. CDR3: CASSSTPGLATDTQYF. CDR3 in DNA: TGTGCCAGCAGTTCAACTCCGGGACTAGCGACAGATACGCAGTATTTT.

This clone was detected once. This sequence joins TRBV14 and TRBJ2-1, with 10 bases aligning to TRBD2. CDR1 is SGHDN, CDR2 FVKESK, per germline. The CDR3 consists of 16 residues. Unmatched junction bases numbered 5, after V lost 2 bases and J lost 4 bases. CDR3 sequence: CASSQLPSGGYNEQFF. DNA of the CDR3: TGTGCCAGCAGCCAACTTCCTAGCGGGGGTTACAATGAGCAGTTCTTC.

The J gene is TRBJ2-1, the V gene TRBV15, with 7 bases matching TRBD2. Trimming removed 4 bases from V and 4 bases from J; junction bases left unmatched: 4. Germline values: CDR1 LNHNV, CDR2 YYDKDF (reference sequence). The CDR3 is made up of 14 amino acids. The CDR3 is CATSTRGSYNEQFF. In DNA form, the CDR3 reads TGTGCCACCAGCACGCGGGGGAGTTACAATGAGCAGTTCTTC.

V gene TRBV28 combines with J gene TRBJ2-1; 7 bases match TRBD2. Losses at the gene ends were 6 bases for V and 3 bases for J; bases not matched to a gene: 8. The V gene's germline CDR1 is MDHEN and CDR2 SYDVKM. The CDR3 spans 15 residues. The CDR3, as DNA: TGTGCCAGCAGCTTCGGGCTAGCGGACTACAATGAGCAGTTCTTC. Its translation is CASSFGLADYNEQFF.